Each of the 30 T cell receptor beta chains below was sequenced from the same sample in a study of shared clonotypes between healthy human individuals (dated by TCRdb to about 2020). Libraries were constructed by the immunoSEQ multiplex PCR assay. Imported from immuneACCESS, the table was reduced by TCRdb to in-frame sequences with V and J called. These copies leave out some clones; in studies compared against another copy, an unresolved V gene accounts for under half, and the cause of the remainder is not known. This sample is represented by some 2.1 million clones; 80% to 95% of them were singletons. The biggest ten clones account for more than 1.5% of the sample. CD8 naive samples consisted of CD45RO-negative cells that were positively selected for CCR7, yielding a CD45RA+CCR7+ population without TemRA cells. The specimen was naive CD8+ T cells from PBMCs. The cell subset or site label, as the study defines it: CD45RA+CCR7+. The receptors were sampled from a man aged 18 to 29 in good health. Some clones in this sample may be carry-over from other donors' samples.

This clone came up once. The chain joins TRBV30 to TRBJ1-4; tentative D call: TRBD1 (5 bases). Germline values: CDR1 GTSNPN, CDR2 SVGIG (reference sequence). Trimming removed 4 bases at V and 0 bases at J, with 15 bases between. The CDR3 extends over 16 amino acids. The CDR3 bases are TGTGCCTGGACGGATGTTACGGGGCCAACTAATGAAAAACTGTTTTTT. The encoded protein is CAWTDVTGPTNEKLFF.

This clone was seen a single time. DNA for the CDR3: TGTGCCAGCAGCAAACTAGCGGGAGGCCAGGACGAGCAGTACTTC. This codes for CASSKLAGGQDEQYF. The chain links TRBV7-2 to TRBJ2-7; 12 nucleotides line up with TRBD2. V trimming: 5 bases; J trimming: 5 bases; junction bases outside the gene matches: 7. The CDR3 has 15 residues. Germline CDR1 reads SGHTA; CDR2 reads FQGNSA.

In regard to this clone: Other DNA variants within this sample encode the same CDR3. The chain combines TRBV6-5 with TRBJ1-1; no definite D call. Germline lookup yields CDR1 MNHEY and CDR2 SVGAGI. CDR3 length equals 14 residues. Trimming removed 2 bases at V and 1 base at J, with 8 bases between. CDR3 DNA sequence: TGTGCCAGCAGTTACGGTCCTAGGAACACTGAAGCTTTCTTT. Residues: CASSYGPRNTEAFF.

The V and J genes are TRBV18 and TRBJ1-1; a possible D gene is TRBD1 (5 bases). The CDR3 is made up of 16 amino acids. Germline CDR1 reads KGHSH; CDR2 reads LQKENI. The V gene lost 0 bases and the J gene lost 1 base, with 12 bases spanning the gap. The CDR3 nucleotides read TGTGCCAGCTCACCACCGAATGGGGACCCGAACACTGAAGCTTTCTTT. This codes for CASSPPNGDPNTEAFF.

The rearrangement uses TRBV9 and TRBJ1-5; D gene unclear. This CDR3 has 15 residues. CDR1 is SGDLS and CDR2 is YYNGEE in the germline V gene. V dropped 2 bases and J dropped 4 bases, with 13 bases sitting between them. The CDR3 loop reads CASSVAGIPNQPQHF. CDR3 nucleotides: TGTGCCAGCAGCGTTGCTGGGATCCCAAATCAGCCCCAGCATTTT.

This chain connects TRBV19 to TRBJ2-7; D gene unclear. The CDR3 has 12 amino acids. Looked up from germline, CDR1 is LNHDA and CDR2 is SQIVND (reference sequence). The germline V and J ends were trimmed by 5 bases and 1 base, with 6 bases remaining between them. CDR3 sequence: CASSQYSYEQYF. The CDR3 coding sequence is TGTGCCAGTAGTCAGTATTCCTACGAGCAGTACTTC.

The chain couples TRBV29-1 to TRBJ2-7, with 7 positions matching TRBD1. V trimming: 7 bases; J trimming: 3 bases; junction bases outside the gene matches: 6. This CDR3 contains 12 residues. The germline CDR1 and CDR2 sequences are SQVTM and ANQGSEA. CDR3 in amino acids: CSAGTVRYEQYF. The CDR3 nucleotides read TGCAGCGCCGGGACAGTGCGCTACGAGCAGTACTTC.

The chain links TRBV6-5 to TRBJ1-4, with unresolved D. Germline V gene sequence: CDR1 MNHEY, CDR2 SVGAGI. Trimming took 4 bases from V and 2 from J, leaving 8 bases between them. The CDR3 has 14 residues. Written as DNA, the CDR3 is TGTGCCAGCAGTTTAGAGAGGACTAATGAAAAACTGTTTTTT. Translation: CASSLERTNEKLFF.

This chain uses TRBV6-5 with TRBJ1-4, with 8 bases that match TRBD1. The CDR3 runs to 15 residues. Germline CDR1 MNHEY, CDR2 SVGAGI. V trimming: 0 bases; J trimming: 6 bases; junction bases outside the gene matches: 3. DNA of the CDR3: TGTGCCAGCAGTTACTCGGACAGGGTCCATGAAAAACTGTTTTTT. It translates to CASSYSDRVHEKLFF.

Note on this clone: Other DNA sequences within the sample encode an identical CDR3. The chain carries TRBV9 and TRBJ2-1, with 12 bases aligning to TRBD2. CDR3 length: 15 amino acids. V trimming: 3 bases; J trimming: 5 bases; junction bases outside the gene matches: 3. Per germline, CDR1 SGDLS and CDR2 YYNGEE. The DNA of the CDR3 is TGTGCCAGCAGCGGTGGACTAGCGGGACACAATGAGCAGTTCTTC. The encoded protein is CASSGGLAGHNEQFF.

The CDR3 DNA reads as TGTGCCAGCAGCTTGGGCCCGCGAGTGAGTGAGCAGTTCTTC. This codes for CASSLGPRVSEQFF. The V call is TRBV11-2, the J call TRBJ2-1, with unresolved D. The germline V gene has CDR1 SGHAT and CDR2 FQNNGV. This CDR3 is 14 amino acids long. V was clipped by 3 bases and J by 9 bases, with 15 bases between them. The complete variable domain, with remaining parts taken from reference TRBV11-2 and TRBJ2-1, reads EAGVAQSPRYKIIEKRQSVAFWCNPISGHATLYWYQQILGQGPKLLIQFQNNGVVDDSQLPKDRFSAERLKGVDSTLKIQPAKLEDSAVYLCASSLGPRVSEQFFGPGTRLTVL.

The chain carries TRBV6-1 and TRBJ2-7; TRBD2 agrees at 9 bases. The junction had 8 bases not matched to a gene; V was cut back by 4 bases and J by 1 base. There are 16 residues in the CDR3. Germline CDR1 MNHNS, CDR2 SASEGT. The CDR3 DNA sequence: TGTGCCAGCAGTGGACTAGCGGCCCTTTGGTCCTACGAGCAGTACTTC. Translation gives CASSGLAALWSYEQYF.

The chain has TRBV28 and TRBJ2-5; the D gene is possibly TRBD1 (6 bases). Germline V CDR1 and CDR2: MDHEN, SYDVKM. The V end lost 2 bases, the J end lost 0 bases, and 19 bases lay between the germline ends. CDR3 length: 18 residues. The CDR3: CASSLDVEQGEYQETQYF. DNA for the CDR3: TGTGCCAGCAGTTTAGATGTAGAACAGGGAGAGTACCAAGAGACCCAGTACTTC.

V usage is TRBV28 and J usage is TRBJ1-3; 8 bases are a match to TRBD1. CDR3 length: 18 amino acids. The germline gives CDR1 MDHEN, CDR2 SYDVKM. Germline trimming cut 2 bases from V and 0 bases from J; bases unmatched to any gene: 9. CDR3 coding DNA: TGTGCCAGCAGTTTAGTCTTTCGGACAGGGAGCTCTGGAAACACCATATATTTT. Its translation: CASSLVFRTGSSGNTIYF.

The rearrangement links TRBV19 to TRBJ2-7, with 9 bases matching TRBD1. Germline trimming cut 5 bases from V and 0 bases from J; bases unmatched to any gene: 8. The CDR3 is 16 amino acids. Germline-derived CDR1 and CDR2 are LNHDA and SQIVND (reference sequence). The chain's CDR3 is CASSALDRGSSYEQYF. The CDR3 nucleotides are TGTGCCAGTAGTGCCCTGGACAGGGGAAGCTCCTACGAGCAGTACTTC. The complete variable domain, with remaining parts taken from reference TRBV19 and TRBJ2-7, reads DGGITQSPKYLFRKEGQNVTLSCEQNLNHDAMYWYRQDPGQGLRLIYYSQIVNDFQKGDIAEGYSVSREKKESFPLTVTSAQKNPTAFYLCASSALDRGSSYEQYFGPGTRLTVT.

The rearrangement uses TRBV6-5 and TRBJ2-1, with D tentatively TRBD1 or TRBD2 (5 bases each). CDR1 MNHEY and CDR2 SVGAGI come from the germline V gene. The CDR3 is made up of 16 amino acids. Trimming cost V 3 bases and J 10 bases, with 22 bases left between them. CDR3 loop: CASSYSVGLVLREQFF. The CDR3 DNA reads TGTGCCAGCAGTTATAGCGTGGGGCTAGTTCTAAGGGAGCAGTTCTTC.

V is TRBV14 and J is TRBJ2-3, with D possibly being TRBD1 or TRBD2 (5 bases each). The CDR3 runs to 18 residues. Germline CDR1 and CDR2: SGHDN and FVKESK. V dropped 0 bases and J dropped 1 base, with 17 bases sitting between them. The CDR3 DNA sequence: TGTGCCAGCAGCCAAGATCCCTCGGGACGAGAGGGCACAGATACGCAGTATTTT. This encodes CASSQDPSGREGTDTQYF.

This rearrangement joins TRBV5-1 to TRBJ2-3; 9 positions agree with TRBD1. The CDR3 extends over 14 amino acids. CDR1 and CDR2 from the germline V gene are SGHRS and YFSETQ. The V gene end was trimmed by 7 bases and the J gene end by 4 bases; junction bases not matched to a gene: 7. The CDR3 spells CASSYGDRADTQYF. The CDR3 DNA is TGCGCCAGCTCGTACGGGGACAGGGCAGATACGCAGTATTTT.

This chain joins TRBV6-1 and TRBJ1-2; possible D gene TRBD1, 5 bases. The CDR3 runs to 14 residues. The germline gives CDR1 MNHNS, CDR2 SASEGT. V lost 6 bases and J 5 bases, leaving 16 bases between the germline ends. The CDR3, as DNA: TGTGCCAGCAGATCCGACAGAGTGCTTTATGGCTACACCTTC. Protein: CASRSDRVLYGYTF.

The V and J genes are TRBV2 and TRBJ2-2; D is ambiguous. The CDR3 is made up of 15 amino acids. Germline V gene sequence: CDR1 SNHLY, CDR2 FYNNEI. Trimming left V 4 bases short and J 4 bases short, with 13 bases between. CDR3 nucleotides: TGTGCCAGCAGTGTATCCCCGCTGGGCACCGGGGAGCTGTTTTTT. This translates into CASSVSPLGTGELFF.

The rearrangement joins TRBV4-1 to TRBJ2-7, with 9 bases fitting TRBD1. The germline gives CDR1 MGHRA, CDR2 YSYEKL. V lost 3 bases to trimming and J lost 1 base; unmatched junction nucleotides: 4. The CDR3 has 15 amino acids. The CDR3 nucleotides are TGCGCCAGCAGCCAGGCGACAGGGGGATCCTACGAGCAGTACTTC. Translating gives CASSQATGGSYEQYF.

Regarding this clone: Other DNA sequences in this sample translate to the same CDR3. The V gene is TRBV28, the J gene TRBJ1-3; no clear D gene. The CDR3 extends over 14 amino acids. Germline values: CDR1 MDHEN, CDR2 SYDVKM. V was pared by 3 bases and J by 1 base, with 7 bases between. For the CDR3, the DNA is TGTGCCAGCAGTTTTTTTAGATCTGGAAACACCATATATTTT. It encodes CASSFFRSGNTIYF. The full variable domain, with the rest looked up from reference TRBV28 and TRBJ1-3, is DVKVTQSSRYLVKRTGEKVFLECVQDMDHENMFWYRQDPGLGLRLIYFSYDVKMKEKGDIPEGYSVSREKKERFSLILESASTNQTSMYLCASSFFRSGNTIYFGEGSWLTVV.

The chain has TRBV27 and TRBJ1-1; 7 positions match TRBD1. V was pared by 3 bases and J by 6 bases, with 10 bases of the junction left unmatched. In germline, CDR1 is MNHEY, CDR2 SMNVEV (reference sequence). This CDR3 region has 15 residues. The CDR3 loop is CASSFRDSGRAEAFF. The CDR3, as DNA: TGTGCCAGCAGTTTCCGGGACAGCGGGAGGGCTGAAGCTTTCTTT.

Concerning this clone itself: Other DNA sequences in this specimen translate into the identical CDR3. The chain carries TRBV19 and TRBJ1-1, with 7 bases aligning to TRBD1. The length of the CDR3 is 15 residues. Germline V gene lookup returns CDR1 LNHDA and CDR2 SQIVND (reference sequence). The junction had 5 bases not matched to a gene; V was cut back by 3 bases and J by 1 base. DNA for the CDR3: TGTGCCAGTAGTATCAGCAGGGGGGCGAACACTGAAGCTTTCTTT. It translates to CASSISRGANTEAFF. The whole variable domain, remainder taken from reference TRBV19 and TRBJ1-1, is DGGITQSPKYLFRKEGQNVTLSCEQNLNHDAMYWYRQDPGQGLRLIYYSQIVNDFQKGDIAEGYSVSREKKESFPLTVTSAQKNPTAFYLCASSISRGANTEAFFGQGTRLTVV.

The genes are TRBV7-9 and TRBJ2-4, with unresolved D. Trimming stripped 4 bases from V and 0 bases from J, with 13 bases between. The CDR3 is made up of 16 amino acids. Per the germline V gene, CDR1 is SEHNR and CDR2 is FQNEAQ (reference sequence). The CDR3 nucleotides read TGTGCCAGCAGCTCCCCCACGGCAGTAGCCAAAAACATTCAGTACTTC. This encodes CASSSPTAVAKNIQYF.

This clone is a singleton in its sample. The chain recombines TRBV19 with TRBJ2-7; 10 nucleotides agree with TRBD1. Germline CDR1 LNHDA, CDR2 SQIVND (reference sequence). The CDR3 is 13 residues long. After removal of 3 bases from V and 5 bases from J, the junction contained 1 base not matched to a gene. CDR3 residues: CASSIGTGDEQYF. The CDR3 DNA reads as TGTGCCAGTAGTATCGGGACAGGGGACGAGCAGTACTTC. The full variable domain, with the rest looked up from reference TRBV19 and TRBJ2-7, is DGGITQSPKYLFRKEGQNVTLSCEQNLNHDAMYWYRQDPGQGLRLIYYSQIVNDFQKGDIAEGYSVSREKKESFPLTVTSAQKNPTAFYLCASSIGTGDEQYFGPGTRLTVT.

The rearrangement joins TRBV6-4 to TRBJ2-3, with TRBD2 as a possible D gene (5 bases). Germline loops: CDR1 MRHNA, CDR2 SNTAGT. This CDR3 has 14 amino acids. With 5 bases removed from V and 6 bases from J, the gap between germline ends came to 15 bases. As DNA, the CDR3 is TGTGCCAGCAGTCCTGCGGGTCTCCGGGATACGCAGTATTTT. This codes for CASSPAGLRDTQYF.

V gene TRBV10-3 combines with J gene TRBJ2-1, with a possible D match to TRBD2 (5 bases). Germline assignment: CDR1 ENHRY and CDR2 SYGVKD. This CDR3 is 18 amino acids long. Trimming cost V 4 bases and J 3 bases, with 22 bases left between them. CDR3 DNA: TGTGCCATCAGTGCAATAGCGAGAGATGACACCCGCTACAATGAGCAGTTCTTC. Translating it yields CAISAIARDDTRYNEQFF.

J is TRBJ2-7 and V is TRBV28; 10 positions agree with TRBD2. This CDR3 has 13 amino acids. J gave up 5 bases and V 3 bases, and 1 base lay outside the gene matches. Looked up from germline, CDR1 is MDHEN and CDR2 is SYDVKM. In DNA, the CDR3 is TGTGCCAGCAGTTTCCTAGCGGGAGACGAGCAGTACTTC. Translation: CASSFLAGDEQYF. The whole variable domain, filled in from reference TRBV28 and TRBJ2-7, reads DVKVTQSSRYLVKRTGEKVFLECVQDMDHENMFWYRQDPGLGLRLIYFSYDVKMKEKGDIPEGYSVSREKKERFSLILESASTNQTSMYLCASSFLAGDEQYFGPGTRLTVT.

The V call is TRBV28, the J call TRBJ2-1, with 8 nucleotides matching TRBD2. CDR3 length: 16 amino acids. The J segment lost 4 bases and the V segment lost 2 bases, leaving 7 bases of the junction unmatched. Germline CDR1 MDHEN, CDR2 SYDVKM. This CDR3 reads CASSLLSGIRYNEQFF. CDR3 in DNA: TGTGCCAGCAGTTTACTTAGCGGGATAAGGTACAATGAGCAGTTCTTC.